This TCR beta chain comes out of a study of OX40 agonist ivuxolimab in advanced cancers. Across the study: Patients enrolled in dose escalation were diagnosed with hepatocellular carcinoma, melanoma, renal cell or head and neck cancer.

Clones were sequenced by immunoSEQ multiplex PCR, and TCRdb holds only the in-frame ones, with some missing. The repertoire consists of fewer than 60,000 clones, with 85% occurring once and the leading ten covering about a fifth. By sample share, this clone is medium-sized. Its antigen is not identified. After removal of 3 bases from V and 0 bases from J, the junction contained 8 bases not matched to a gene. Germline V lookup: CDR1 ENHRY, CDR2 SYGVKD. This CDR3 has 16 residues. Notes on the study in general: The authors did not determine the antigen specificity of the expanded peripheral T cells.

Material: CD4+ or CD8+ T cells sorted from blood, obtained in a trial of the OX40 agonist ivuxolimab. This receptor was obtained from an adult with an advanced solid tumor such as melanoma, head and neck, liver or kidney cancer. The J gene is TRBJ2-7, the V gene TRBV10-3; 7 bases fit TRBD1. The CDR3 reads CAISDYPRTGSYEQYF. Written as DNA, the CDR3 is TGTGCCATCAGTGATTATCCCCGGACAGGCTCCTACGAGCAGTACTTC.